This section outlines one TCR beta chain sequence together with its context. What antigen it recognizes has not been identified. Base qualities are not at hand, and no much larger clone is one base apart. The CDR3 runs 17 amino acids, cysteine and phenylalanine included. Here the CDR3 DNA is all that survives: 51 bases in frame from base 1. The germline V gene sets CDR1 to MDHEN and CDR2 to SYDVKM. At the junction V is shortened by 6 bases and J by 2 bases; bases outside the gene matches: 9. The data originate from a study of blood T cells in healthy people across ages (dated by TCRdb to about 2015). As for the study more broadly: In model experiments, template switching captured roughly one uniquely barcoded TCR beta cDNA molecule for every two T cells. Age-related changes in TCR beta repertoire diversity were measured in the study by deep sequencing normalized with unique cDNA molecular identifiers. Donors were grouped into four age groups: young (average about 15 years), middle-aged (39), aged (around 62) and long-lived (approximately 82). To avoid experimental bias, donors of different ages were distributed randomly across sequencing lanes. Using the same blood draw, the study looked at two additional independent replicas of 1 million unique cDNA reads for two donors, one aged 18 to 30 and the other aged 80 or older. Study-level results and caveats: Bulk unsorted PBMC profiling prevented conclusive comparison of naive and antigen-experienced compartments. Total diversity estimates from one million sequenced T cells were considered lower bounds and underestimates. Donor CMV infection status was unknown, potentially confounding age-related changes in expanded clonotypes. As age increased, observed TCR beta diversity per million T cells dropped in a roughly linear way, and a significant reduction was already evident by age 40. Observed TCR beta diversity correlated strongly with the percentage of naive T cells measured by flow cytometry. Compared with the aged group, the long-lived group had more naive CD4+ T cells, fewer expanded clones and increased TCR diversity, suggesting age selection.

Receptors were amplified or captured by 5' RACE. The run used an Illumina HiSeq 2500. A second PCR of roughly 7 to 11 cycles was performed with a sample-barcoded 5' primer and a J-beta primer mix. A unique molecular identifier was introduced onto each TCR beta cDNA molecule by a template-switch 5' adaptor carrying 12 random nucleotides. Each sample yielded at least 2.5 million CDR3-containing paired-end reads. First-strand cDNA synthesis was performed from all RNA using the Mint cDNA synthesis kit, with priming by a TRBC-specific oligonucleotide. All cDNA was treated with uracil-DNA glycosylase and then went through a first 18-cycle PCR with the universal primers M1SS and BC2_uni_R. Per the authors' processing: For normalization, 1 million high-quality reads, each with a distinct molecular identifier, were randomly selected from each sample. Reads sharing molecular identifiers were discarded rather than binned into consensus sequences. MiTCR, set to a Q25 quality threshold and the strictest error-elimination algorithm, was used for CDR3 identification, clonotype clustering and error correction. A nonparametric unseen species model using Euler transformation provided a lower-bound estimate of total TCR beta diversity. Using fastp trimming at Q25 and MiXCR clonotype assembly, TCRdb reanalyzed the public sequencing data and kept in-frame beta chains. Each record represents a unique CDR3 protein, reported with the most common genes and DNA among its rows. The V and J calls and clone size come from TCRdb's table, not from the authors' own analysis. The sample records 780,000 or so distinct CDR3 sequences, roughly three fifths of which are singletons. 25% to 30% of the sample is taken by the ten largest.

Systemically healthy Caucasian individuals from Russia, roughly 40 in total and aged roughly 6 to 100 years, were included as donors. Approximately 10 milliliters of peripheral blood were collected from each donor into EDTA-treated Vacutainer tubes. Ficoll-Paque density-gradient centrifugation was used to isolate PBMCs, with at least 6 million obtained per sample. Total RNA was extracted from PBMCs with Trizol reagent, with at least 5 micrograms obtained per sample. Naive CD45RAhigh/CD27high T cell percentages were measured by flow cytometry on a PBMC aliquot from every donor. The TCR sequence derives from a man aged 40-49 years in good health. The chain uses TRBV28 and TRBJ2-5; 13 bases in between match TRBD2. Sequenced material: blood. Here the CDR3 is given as CASRSPGLAGIQETQYF. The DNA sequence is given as TGTGCCAGCAGATCACCGGGACTAGCGGGGATACAAGAGACCCAGTACTTC. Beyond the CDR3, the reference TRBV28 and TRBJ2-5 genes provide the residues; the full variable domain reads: DVKVTQSSRYLVKRTGEKVFLECVQDMDHENMFWYRQDPGLGLRLIYFSYDVKMKEKGDIPEGYSVSREKKERFSLILESASTNQTSMYLCASRSPGLAGIQETQYFGPGTRLLVL.